The following is a TCR beta chain sequence with its context. Antigen: not known. This sample is part of a study of T cell responses to AZD1222 COVID-19 vaccine. Study-wide points: Rises in breadth and depth of Spike-specific TCRs came after two AZD1222 doses.

Method: immunoSEQ multiplex PCR; TCRdb's copy keeps in-frame clones and lacks some. The repertoire holds about 110,000 clones, with 90% to 95% as singletons. The sample here was peripheral blood, taken on day 0 of AZD1222 vaccination. This TCR derives from an adult in good health.

CDR3: CASSFGENTEAFF. CDR3 nucleotide sequence: TGTGCCAGCAGCTTCGGGGAGAACACTGAAGCTTTCTTT. V is TRBV7-3 and J is TRBJ1-1; D is unclear. This CDR3 spans 13 amino acids. Trimming shortened V by 3 bases and J by 1 base, and 6 bases separated the two germline ends. The germline V gene has CDR1 SGHTA and CDR2 FQGTGA. The full variable domain, completed using reference TRBV7-3 and TRBJ1-1, is GAGVSQTPSNKVTEKGKYVELRCDPISGHTALYWYRQSLGQGPEFLIYFQGTGAADDSGLPNDRFFAVRPEGSVSTLKIQRTERGDSAVYLCASSFGENTEAFFGQGTRLTVV.